Listed below are T cell receptor beta chains from one sample, sequenced in a study of T cell responses to AZD1222 COVID-19 vaccine. Only in-frame clones appear in the TCRdb table, and some are missing; sequencing was by immunoSEQ multiplex PCR. The data contain 140,000 to 150,000 clones, about 90% of them singletons. Source: peripheral blood, taken 28 days after the second dose of the MenACWY control vaccine. Receptors originate from an adult who received the MenACWY meningococcal vaccine as a control. CDR3s include the opening cysteine and the closing phenylalanine or tryptophan. The D gene is left open where the match is weak. Only part of the rows carry a size: once, few, many, or a class if the clone is expanded.

clone_size: .
j_call: TRBJ1-1
d_call: .
v_call: TRBV7-3
cdr3_nt: TGTGCCAGCAGCTTAACCGGAGCGGGGACTGAAGCTTTCTTT
cdr3_aa: CASSLTGAGTEAFF

clone_size: .
j_call: TRBJ1-6
d_call: .
v_call: TRBV7-9
cdr3_nt: TGTGCCAGCAGCGCTGGAGTGATGGATTCACCCCTCCACTTT
cdr3_aa: CASSAGVMDSPLHF

clone_size: .
j_call: TRBJ1-6
d_call: TRBD1
v_call: TRBV28
cdr3_nt: TGTGCCAGCAGTTTGACAGGGAGGAATTCACCCCTCCACTTT
cdr3_aa: CASSLTGRNSPLHF

clone_size: .
j_call: TRBJ2-3
d_call: .
v_call: TRBV7-2
cdr3_nt: TGTGCCAGCAGCCCTGCGGGCGGGGCGGGCACAGATACGCAGTATTTT
cdr3_aa: CASSPAGGAGTDTQYF

clone_size: .
j_call: TRBJ1-5
d_call: TRBD1
v_call: TRBV19
cdr3_nt: TGTGCCAGCAGACTTGGGACAGAACGTCAGCCCCAGCATTTT
cdr3_aa: CASRLGTERQPQHF

clone_size: .
j_call: TRBJ2-5
d_call: .
v_call: TRBV19
cdr3_nt: TGTGCCAGTAGTAGGACCCACGGCTCAGAGACCCAGTACTTC
cdr3_aa: CASSRTHGSETQYF

clone_size: few
j_call: TRBJ2-7
d_call: TRBD1
v_call: TRBV9
cdr3_nt: TGTGCCAGCAGCAGAGGAGGACAGGCCCAAGGCCAGTACTTC
cdr3_aa: CASSRGGQAQGQYF

clone_size: .
j_call: TRBJ2-1
d_call: TRBD1
v_call: TRBV9
cdr3_nt: TGTGCCAGCAGCGAGACAGGGGACAATGAGCAGTTCTTC
cdr3_aa: CASSETGDNEQFF

clone_size: .
j_call: TRBJ2-1
d_call: TRBD2
v_call: TRBV5-1
cdr3_nt: TGCGCCAGCAGCACGCGACTAGCGGGAGGGCCTATTGAGCAGTTCTTC
cdr3_aa: CASSTRLAGGPIEQFF

clone_size: .
j_call: TRBJ1-2
d_call: .
v_call: TRBV5-4
cdr3_nt: TGTGCCAGCAGCTTGGCTTCAGGGATCAACGGCTACACCTTC
cdr3_aa: CASSLASGINGYTF

clone_size: once
j_call: TRBJ1-2
d_call: .
v_call: TRBV2
cdr3_nt: TGTGCCAGCAGTGATTCGGACAGACCAGATGGCTACACCTTC
cdr3_aa: CASSDSDRPDGYTF

clone_size: .
j_call: TRBJ2-6
d_call: TRBD1
v_call: TRBV9
cdr3_nt: TGTGCCAGCAGCGTAGGGACAGGTGCCTCTGGGGCCAACGTCCTGACTTTC
cdr3_aa: CASSVGTGASGANVLTF

clone_size: .
j_call: TRBJ2-2
d_call: .
v_call: TRBV6-5
cdr3_nt: TGTGCCAGCAGATGGGTATCGAACACCGGGGAGCTGTTTTTT
cdr3_aa: CASRWVSNTGELFF

clone_size: .
j_call: TRBJ2-2
d_call: .
v_call: TRBV5-1
cdr3_nt: TGCGCCAGCAGCAGTCCGACCGCCGGGGAGCTGTTTTTT
cdr3_aa: CASSSPTAGELFF

clone_size: .
j_call: TRBJ1-2
d_call: .
v_call: TRBV9
cdr3_nt: TGTGCCAGCAGCCCACGGACGGGAGTAAACTATGGCTACACCTTC
cdr3_aa: CASSPRTGVNYGYTF

clone_size: .
j_call: TRBJ1-5
d_call: TRBD1
v_call: TRBV5-1
cdr3_nt: TGCGCCAGCAGCCGGACAGGGGATAGCAATCAGCCCCAGCATTTT
cdr3_aa: CASSRTGDSNQPQHF

clone_size: few
j_call: TRBJ2-5
d_call: .
v_call: TRBV24-1
cdr3_nt: TGTGCCACCAGTGATGGGGGGACAGAACGTCCGGAGACCCAGTACTTC
cdr3_aa: CATSDGGTERPETQYF

clone_size: .
j_call: TRBJ2-3
d_call: .
v_call: TRBV19
cdr3_nt: TGTGCCAGTAGTATAGACTCCCATTCCGGGACCCAGCCCGGGGATACGCAGTATTTT
cdr3_aa: CASSIDSHSGTQPGDTQYF

clone_size: .
j_call: TRBJ1-2
d_call: .
v_call: TRBV7-2
cdr3_nt: TGTGCCAGCAGCGCTCGGTCGGGAGACTATGGCTACACCTTC
cdr3_aa: CASSARSGDYGYTF

clone_size: .
j_call: TRBJ2-3
d_call: .
v_call: TRBV19
cdr3_nt: TGTGCCAGTAGTATCACCAGGGTAGCGCCGACAGATACGCAGTATTTT
cdr3_aa: CASSITRVAPTDTQYF

clone_size: .
j_call: TRBJ2-7
d_call: .
v_call: TRBV6-2/TRBV6-3
cdr3_nt: TGTGCCAGCAGTGCGGCCGGGACAACCTCCTACGAGCAGTACTTC
cdr3_aa: CASSAAGTTSYEQYF

clone_size: .
j_call: TRBJ2-4
d_call: TRBD2
v_call: TRBV7-9
cdr3_nt: TGTGCCAGCAGCCCTTGGCGGGGGGACATTCAGTACTTC
cdr3_aa: CASSPWRGDIQYF

clone_size: .
j_call: TRBJ1-5
d_call: .
v_call: TRBV19
cdr3_nt: TGTGCCAGTAGTAGGACAATCGATAGCAATCAGCCCCAGCATTTT
cdr3_aa: CASSRTIDSNQPQHF

clone_size: .
j_call: TRBJ1-4
d_call: .
v_call: TRBV5-1
cdr3_nt: TGCGCCAGCAGCCCAGGACCCGGGTCGGAAGAAAAACTGTTTTTT
cdr3_aa: CASSPGPGSEEKLFF

clone_size: .
j_call: TRBJ1-1
d_call: .
v_call: TRBV6-4
cdr3_nt: TGTGCCAGCAGTGAGGGGGCAAGCACTGAAGCTTTCTTT
cdr3_aa: CASSEGASTEAFF

clone_size: .
j_call: TRBJ2-3
d_call: .
v_call: TRBV25-1
cdr3_nt: TGTGCCAGCAGTAGATTCGGGGGAGGAAACACAGATACGCAGTATTTT
cdr3_aa: CASSRFGGGNTDTQYF

clone_size: .
j_call: TRBJ2-7
d_call: TRBD2
v_call: TRBV28
cdr3_nt: TGTGCCAGCAGTTTAGCGGGGGGGGCCTACGAGCAGTACTTC
cdr3_aa: CASSLAGGAYEQYF

clone_size: .
j_call: TRBJ2-2
d_call: .
v_call: TRBV3-1/TRBV3-2
cdr3_nt: TGTGCCAGCAGCCAAGGGGACACCGGGGAGCTGTTTTTT
cdr3_aa: CASSQGDTGELFF

clone_size: .
j_call: TRBJ2-3
d_call: TRBD2
v_call: TRBV11-2
cdr3_nt: TGTGCCAGCAGCTTAGATTACGGGGGGAGGGATACGCAGTATTTT
cdr3_aa: CASSLDYGGRDTQYF

clone_size: .
j_call: TRBJ2-1
d_call: .
v_call: TRBV2
cdr3_nt: TGTGCCAGCAGTCCCCTTTTAGGGGATGAGCAGTTCTTC
cdr3_aa: CASSPLLGDEQFF

clone_size: once
j_call: TRBJ1-5
d_call: TRBD1
v_call: TRBV7-3
cdr3_nt: TGTGCCAGCAGCCCGGACAGGGGTCAGCCCCAGCATTTT
cdr3_aa: CASSPDRGQPQHF

clone_size: .
j_call: TRBJ2-3
d_call: TRBD2
v_call: TRBV5-6
cdr3_nt: TGTGCCAGCAGCTTCAGCGGGGTGGATACGCAGTATTTT
cdr3_aa: CASSFSGVDTQYF

clone_size: .
j_call: TRBJ2-1
d_call: .
v_call: TRBV7-9
cdr3_nt: TGTGCCAGCAGCTTTGGGGGCTCGGTTCGGGCCCCCACACACAATGAGCAGTTCTTC
cdr3_aa: CASSFGGSVRAPTHNEQFF

clone_size: .
j_call: TRBJ2-7
d_call: TRBD1
v_call: TRBV7-2
cdr3_nt: TGTGCCAGCAGCCGGGACAGACAAGGGGAGCAGTACTTC
cdr3_aa: CASSRDRQGEQYF

clone_size: .
j_call: TRBJ1-2
d_call: TRBD1
v_call: TRBV3-1/TRBV3-2
cdr3_nt: TGTGCCAGCAGCCTACAGGGGGAAGATGGCTACACCTTC
cdr3_aa: CASSLQGEDGYTF

clone_size: .
j_call: TRBJ1-3
d_call: .
v_call: TRBV7-2
cdr3_nt: TGTGCCAGCAGACCGTCAGGGACCGGAGGAAACACCATATATTTT
cdr3_aa: CASRPSGTGGNTIYF

clone_size: .
j_call: TRBJ2-2
d_call: .
v_call: TRBV7-3
cdr3_nt: TGTGCCAGCAGCTTAGGGGGTCCGAACACCGGGGAGCTGTTTTTT
cdr3_aa: CASSLGGPNTGELFF

clone_size: .
j_call: TRBJ2-2
d_call: .
v_call: TRBV3-1/TRBV3-2
cdr3_nt: TGTGCCAGCAGCCAGGGTTCCCCGAACACCGGGGAGCTGTTTTTT
cdr3_aa: CASSQGSPNTGELFF

clone_size: .
j_call: TRBJ2-1
d_call: TRBD2
v_call: TRBV5-1
cdr3_nt: TGCGCCAGCAGCTTTCCCGGAAGGGAGGGTGAGCAGTTCTTC
cdr3_aa: CASSFPGREGEQFF

clone_size: few
j_call: TRBJ2-7
d_call: TRBD2
v_call: TRBV19
cdr3_nt: TGTGCCAGTAGTCCCGAAGAGGCGGGAGGAGGGTACGAGCAGTACTTC
cdr3_aa: CASSPEEAGGGYEQYF

clone_size: .
j_call: TRBJ2-3
d_call: TRBD2
v_call: TRBV5-1
cdr3_nt: TGCGCCAGCAGCGGGGGGACTAGAGGGGCAACCACAGATACGCAGTATTTT
cdr3_aa: CASSGGTRGATTDTQYF

clone_size: .
j_call: TRBJ2-5
d_call: .
v_call: TRBV7-9
cdr3_nt: TGTGCCAGCACCCGAGGGATTCGCACAGGAGAAGAGACCCAGTACTTC
cdr3_aa: CASTRGIRTGEETQYF

clone_size: .
j_call: TRBJ2-2
d_call: .
v_call: TRBV13
cdr3_nt: TGTGCCAGCAGCTTCGGGTTTACCGGGGAGCTGTTTTTT
cdr3_aa: CASSFGFTGELFF

clone_size: .
j_call: TRBJ1-2
d_call: .
v_call: TRBV15
cdr3_nt: TGTGCCACCAGCAGAGATCGCGCAGCGCAGAACTATGGCTACACCTTC
cdr3_aa: CATSRDRAAQNYGYTF

clone_size: .
j_call: TRBJ2-3
d_call: TRBD2
v_call: TRBV9
cdr3_nt: TGTGCCAGCAGCTATTCTAGCGGGGGGACCACAGATACGCAGTATTTT
cdr3_aa: CASSYSSGGTTDTQYF

clone_size: .
j_call: TRBJ2-7
d_call: .
v_call: TRBV7-9
cdr3_nt: TGTGCCAGCAGCTCGACAGGAAAGCAGTACTTC
cdr3_aa: CASSSTGKQYF

clone_size: many
j_call: TRBJ2-7
d_call: TRBD2
v_call: TRBV3-1/TRBV3-2
cdr3_nt: TGTGCCAGCGACGTGGGCGGGAGGGGCGAGCAGTACTTC
cdr3_aa: CASDVGGRGEQYF

clone_size: .
j_call: TRBJ1-1
d_call: .
v_call: TRBV28
cdr3_nt: TGTGCCAGCAGGCAGGGACACCTGGGCACTGAAGCTTTCTTT
cdr3_aa: CASRQGHLGTEAFF

clone_size: .
j_call: TRBJ1-2
d_call: TRBD1
v_call: TRBV5-1
cdr3_nt: TGCGCCAGCAGCTTGGAGGGACAGAACTATGGCTACACCTTC
cdr3_aa: CASSLEGQNYGYTF

clone_size: .
j_call: TRBJ2-3
d_call: .
v_call: TRBV7-2
cdr3_nt: TGTGCCAGCAGCTCCCGGACTAGCACAGATACGCAGTATTTT
cdr3_aa: CASSSRTSTDTQYF

clone_size: .
j_call: TRBJ2-6
d_call: .
v_call: TRBV28
cdr3_nt: TGTGCCAGCAGTGGCTCTGGGGCCAACGTCCTGACTTTC
cdr3_aa: CASSGSGANVLTF

clone_size: .
j_call: TRBJ1-5
d_call: .
v_call: TRBV7-9
cdr3_nt: TGTGCCAGCAGCGAGCGGAGCAATCAGCCCCAGCATTTT
cdr3_aa: CASSERSNQPQHF

clone_size: .
j_call: TRBJ1-5
d_call: TRBD1
v_call: TRBV28
cdr3_nt: TGTGCCAGCAAGGCGGGACAGGGGAGAAATCAGCCCCAGCATTTT
cdr3_aa: CASKAGQGRNQPQHF

clone_size: .
j_call: TRBJ1-1
d_call: TRBD1
v_call: TRBV19
cdr3_nt: TGTGCCACCGCGGACAGGAGGAACACTGAAGCTTTCTTT
cdr3_aa: CATADRRNTEAFF

clone_size: .
j_call: TRBJ2-1
d_call: .
v_call: TRBV18
cdr3_nt: TGTGCCAGCTCACCAAGCAGTCCCTACAATGAGCAGTTCTTC
cdr3_aa: CASSPSSPYNEQFF

clone_size: .
j_call: TRBJ2-6
d_call: .
v_call: TRBV7-8
cdr3_nt: TGTGCCAGCAGCTTAGTGTCAGTGATGAGCTCTGGGGCCAACGTCCTGACTTTC
cdr3_aa: CASSLVSVMSSGANVLTF

clone_size: .
j_call: TRBJ2-3
d_call: .
v_call: TRBV7-3
cdr3_nt: TGTGCCAGCAGCTTAAGACCCTTCACAGATACGCAGTATTTT
cdr3_aa: CASSLRPFTDTQYF